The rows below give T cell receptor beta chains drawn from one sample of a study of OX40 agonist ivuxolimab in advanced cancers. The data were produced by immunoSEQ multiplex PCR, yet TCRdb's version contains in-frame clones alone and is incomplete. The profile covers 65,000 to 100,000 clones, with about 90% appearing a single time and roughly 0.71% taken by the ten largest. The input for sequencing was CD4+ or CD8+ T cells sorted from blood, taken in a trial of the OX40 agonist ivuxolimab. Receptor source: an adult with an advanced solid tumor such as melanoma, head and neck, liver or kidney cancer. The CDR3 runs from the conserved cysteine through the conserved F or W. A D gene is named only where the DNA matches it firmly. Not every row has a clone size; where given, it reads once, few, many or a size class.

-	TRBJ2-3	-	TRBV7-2	CASSLRTGFTDTQYF	TGTGCCAGCAGCCTCAGGACGGGGTTCACAGATACGCAGTATTTT
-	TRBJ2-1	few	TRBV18	CASSPSLNEQFF	TGTGCCAGCTCGCCAAGTTTGAATGAGCAGTTCTTC
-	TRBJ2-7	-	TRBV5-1	CASSQDPGLSYEQYF	TGCGCCAGCAGCCAAGACCCGGGACTTTCCTACGAGCAGTACTTC
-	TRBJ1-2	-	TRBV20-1	CSGQSGYGYTF	TGCAGTGGGCAATCGGGGTATGGCTACACCTTC
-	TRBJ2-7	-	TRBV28	CASSIQGSYEQYF	TGTGCCAGCAGTATACAGGGTTCCTACGAGCAGTACTTC
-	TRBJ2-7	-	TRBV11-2	CASSPPGGRLSYEQYF	TGTGCCAGCAGCCCCCCAGGGGGGCGGTTATCCTACGAGCAGTACTTC
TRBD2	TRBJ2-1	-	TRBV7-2	CASSPPGTSGNEQFF	TGTGCCAGCAGCCCTCCCGGGACTAGCGGCAATGAGCAGTTCTTC
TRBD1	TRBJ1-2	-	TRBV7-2	CASSSSTGGVRGYTF	TGTGCCAGCAGCTCCTCCACAGGGGGCGTAAGAGGCTACACCTTC
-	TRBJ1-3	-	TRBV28	CASSFIHSGNTIYF	TGTGCCAGCAGTTTTATCCATTCTGGAAACACCATATATTTT
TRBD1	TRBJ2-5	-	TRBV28	CASSSPPRGPGETQYF	TGTGCCAGCAGTTCCCCCCCCAGGGGGCCGGGAGAGACCCAGTACTTC
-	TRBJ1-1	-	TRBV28	CASSWPGAENTEAFF	TGTGCCAGCAGTTGGCCGGGGGCTGAGAACACTGAAGCTTTCTTT
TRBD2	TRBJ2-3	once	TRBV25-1	CASSRGGTDTQYF	TGTGCCAGCAGCCGGGGGGGTACAGATACGCAGTATTTT
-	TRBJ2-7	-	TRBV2	CASSRRDF	TGTGCCAGCAGCCGGCGGGACTTC
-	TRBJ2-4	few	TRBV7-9	CASSLLGAKNIQYF	TGTGCCAGCAGCTTACTGGGAGCCAAAAACATTCAGTACTTC
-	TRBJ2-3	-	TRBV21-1	CASSNRREKASTDTQYF	TGTGCCAGCAGCAACCGGCGGGAGAAGGCTAGCACAGATACGCAGTATTTT
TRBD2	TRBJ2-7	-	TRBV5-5	CASSSIGGGRGEQYF	TGTGCCAGCAGCTCGATCGGGGGTGGGAGGGGCGAGCAGTACTTC
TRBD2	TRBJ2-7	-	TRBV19	CASRESGRGGYEQYF	TGTGCCAGTAGAGAGAGCGGGAGGGGAGGCTACGAGCAGTACTTC
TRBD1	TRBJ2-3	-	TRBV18	CASSPGTGGQDTQYF	TGTGCCAGCTCACCCGGGACAGGGGGGCAAGATACGCAGTATTTT
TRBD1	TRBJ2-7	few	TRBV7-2	CASSLEVWDSSYEQYF	TGTGCCAGCAGCTTAGAAGTTTGGGACAGCTCCTACGAGCAGTACTTC
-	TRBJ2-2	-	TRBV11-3	CASSHSFTGELFF	TGTGCCAGCAGCCATTCCTTTACCGGGGAGCTGTTTTTT
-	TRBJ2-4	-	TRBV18	CASSPPQQPKNIQYF	TGTGCCAGCTCACCACCGCAACAGCCTAAAAACATTCAGTACTTC
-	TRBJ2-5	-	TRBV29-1	CSCTGPQETQYF	TGCAGTTGTACGGGGCCCCAAGAGACCCAGTACTTC